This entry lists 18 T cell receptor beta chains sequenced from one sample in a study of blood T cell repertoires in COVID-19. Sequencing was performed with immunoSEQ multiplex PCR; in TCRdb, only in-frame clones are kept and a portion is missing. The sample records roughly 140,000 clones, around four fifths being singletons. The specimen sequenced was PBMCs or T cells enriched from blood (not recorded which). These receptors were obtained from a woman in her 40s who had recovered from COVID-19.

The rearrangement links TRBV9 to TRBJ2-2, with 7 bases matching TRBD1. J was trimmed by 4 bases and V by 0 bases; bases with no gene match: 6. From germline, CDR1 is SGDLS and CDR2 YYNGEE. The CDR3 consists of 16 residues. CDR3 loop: CASSVAGDRPTGELFF. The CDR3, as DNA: TGTGCCAGCAGCGTAGCCGGGGACAGACCCACCGGGGAGCTGTTTTTT. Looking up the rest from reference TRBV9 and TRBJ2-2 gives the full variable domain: DSGVTQTPKHLITATGQRVTLRCSPRSGDLSVYWYQQSLDQGLQFLIQYYNGEERAKGNILERFSAQQFPDLHSELNLSSLELGDSALYFCASSVAGDRPTGELFFGEGSRLTVL.

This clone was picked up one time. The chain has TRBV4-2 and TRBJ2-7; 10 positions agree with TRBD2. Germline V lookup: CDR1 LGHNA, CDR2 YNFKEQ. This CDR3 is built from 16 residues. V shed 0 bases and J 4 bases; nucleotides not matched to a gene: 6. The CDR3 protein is CASSQDPASGRYEQYF. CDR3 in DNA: TGTGCCAGCAGCCAAGATCCGGCTAGCGGGAGATACGAGCAGTACTTC.

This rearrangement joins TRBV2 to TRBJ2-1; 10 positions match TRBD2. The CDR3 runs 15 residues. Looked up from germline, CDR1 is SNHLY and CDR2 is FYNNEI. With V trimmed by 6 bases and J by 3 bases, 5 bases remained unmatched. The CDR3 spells CASRRTSGNYNEQFF. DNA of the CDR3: TGTGCCAGCAGAAGGACTAGCGGAAACTACAATGAGCAGTTCTTC.

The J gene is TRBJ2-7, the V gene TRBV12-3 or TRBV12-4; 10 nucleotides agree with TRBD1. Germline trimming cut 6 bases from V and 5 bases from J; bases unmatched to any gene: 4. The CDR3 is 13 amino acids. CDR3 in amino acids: CASRLGQGDEQYF. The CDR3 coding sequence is TGTGCCAGCAGACTAGGACAGGGGGACGAGCAGTACTTC.

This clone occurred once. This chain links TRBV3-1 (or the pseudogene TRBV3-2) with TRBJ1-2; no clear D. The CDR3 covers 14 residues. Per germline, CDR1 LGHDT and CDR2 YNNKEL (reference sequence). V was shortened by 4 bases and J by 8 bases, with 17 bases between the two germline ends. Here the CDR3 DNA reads TGTGCCAGCAGCCCTACCGATGGGTGGCGGGGCTACACCTTC. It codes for CASSPTDGWRGYTF.

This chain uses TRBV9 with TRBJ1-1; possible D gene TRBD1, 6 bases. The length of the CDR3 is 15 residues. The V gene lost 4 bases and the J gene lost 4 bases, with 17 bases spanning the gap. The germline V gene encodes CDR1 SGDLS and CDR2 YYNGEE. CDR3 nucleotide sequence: TGTGCCAGCAGCTCCGAAGGGGGGGTAGGCACTGAAGCTTTCTTT. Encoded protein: CASSSEGGVGTEAFF.

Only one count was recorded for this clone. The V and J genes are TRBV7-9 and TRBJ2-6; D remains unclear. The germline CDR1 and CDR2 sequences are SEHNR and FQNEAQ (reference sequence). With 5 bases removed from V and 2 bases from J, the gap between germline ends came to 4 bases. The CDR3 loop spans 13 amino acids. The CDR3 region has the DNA TGTGCCAGCAGCCAAACTGGGGCCAACGTCCTGACTTTC. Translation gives CASSQTGANVLTF.

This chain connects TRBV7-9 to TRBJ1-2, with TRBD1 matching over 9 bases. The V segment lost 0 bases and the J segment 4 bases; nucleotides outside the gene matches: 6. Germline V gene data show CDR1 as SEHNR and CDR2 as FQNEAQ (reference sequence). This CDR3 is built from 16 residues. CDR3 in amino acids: CASSLAGGTGTYGYTF. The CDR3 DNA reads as TGTGCCAGCAGCTTAGCGGGGGGGACAGGGACCTATGGCTACACCTTC.

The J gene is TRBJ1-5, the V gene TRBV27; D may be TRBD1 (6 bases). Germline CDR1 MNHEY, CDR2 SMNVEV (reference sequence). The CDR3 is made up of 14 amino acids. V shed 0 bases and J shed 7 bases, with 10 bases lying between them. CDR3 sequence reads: CASSLSRGGQPQHF. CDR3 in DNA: TGTGCCAGCAGTTTATCAAGGGGGGGACAGCCCCAGCATTTT.

In nucleotides, the CDR3 is TGCGCCAGCAGCCAAGGGACACTAGCGGGCCGGACCGACTCCTACAATGAGCAGTTCTTC. Its protein product is CASSQGTLAGRTDSYNEQFF. This chain links TRBV4-1 with TRBJ2-1, with 9 positions matching TRBD2. Trimming cost V 1 base and J 0 bases; bases outside gene matches: 13. The CDR3 loop spans 20 amino acids. CDR1 and CDR2 from the germline V gene are MGHRA and YSYEKL.

The CDR3 DNA sequence: TGCGCCAGCAGCTTCGGGGGGGCTAACTATGGCTACACCTTC. It specifies CASSFGGANYGYTF. The chain recombines TRBV5-1 with TRBJ1-2, with D maybe TRBD1 (5 bases). The CDR3 loop spans 14 amino acids. Germline CDR1 is SGHRS and CDR2 is YFSETQ. V lost 2 bases, J lost 0 bases, and 8 bases lay in between.

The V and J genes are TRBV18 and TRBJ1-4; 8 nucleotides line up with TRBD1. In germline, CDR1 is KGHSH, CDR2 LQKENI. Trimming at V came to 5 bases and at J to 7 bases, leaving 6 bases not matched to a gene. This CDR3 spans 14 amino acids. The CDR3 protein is CASSAGGASEKLFF. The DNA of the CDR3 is TGTGCCAGCTCAGCAGGGGGCGCGAGTGAAAAACTGTTTTTT.

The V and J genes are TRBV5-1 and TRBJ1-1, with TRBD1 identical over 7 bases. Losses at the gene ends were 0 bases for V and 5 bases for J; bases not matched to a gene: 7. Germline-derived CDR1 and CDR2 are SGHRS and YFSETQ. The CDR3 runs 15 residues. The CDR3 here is CASSLGQGVKTEAFF. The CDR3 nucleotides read TGCGCCAGCAGCTTGGGACAGGGAGTTAAAACTGAAGCTTTCTTT. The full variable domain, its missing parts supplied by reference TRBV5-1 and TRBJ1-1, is KAGVTQTPRYLIKTRGQQVTLSCSPISGHRSVSWYQQTPGQGLQFLFEYFSETQRNKGNFPGRFSGRQFSNSRSEMNVSTLELGDSALYLCASSLGQGVKTEAFFGQGTRLTVV.

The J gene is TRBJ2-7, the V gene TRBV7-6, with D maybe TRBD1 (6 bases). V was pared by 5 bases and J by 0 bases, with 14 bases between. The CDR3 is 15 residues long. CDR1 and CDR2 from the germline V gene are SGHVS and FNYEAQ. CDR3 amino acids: CASSPPGHGSYEQYF. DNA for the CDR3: TGTGCCAGCAGCCCCCCGGGACATGGCTCCTACGAGCAGTACTTC.

The CDR3 sequence: CASSQVAGAKETQYF. The CDR3 nucleotides read TGCGCCAGCAGCCAAGTAGCGGGAGCAAAAGAGACCCAGTACTTC. V is TRBV4-1 and J is TRBJ2-5; 9 bases match TRBD2. Trimming took 1 base from V and 3 from J; bases not matched to a gene: 3. Germline V gene sequence: CDR1 MGHRA, CDR2 YSYEKL. The CDR3 contains 15 residues.

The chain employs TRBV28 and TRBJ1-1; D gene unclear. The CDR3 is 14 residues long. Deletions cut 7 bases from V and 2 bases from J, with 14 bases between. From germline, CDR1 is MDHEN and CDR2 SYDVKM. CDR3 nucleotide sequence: TGTGCCAGCACTTTTCTTTATAGAAACACTGAAGCTTTCTTT. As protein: CASTFLYRNTEAFF.

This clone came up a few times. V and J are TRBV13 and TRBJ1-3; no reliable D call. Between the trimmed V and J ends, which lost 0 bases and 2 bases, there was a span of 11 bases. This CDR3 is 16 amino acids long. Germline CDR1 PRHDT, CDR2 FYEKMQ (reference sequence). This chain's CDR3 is CASSLGPIGAGNTIYF. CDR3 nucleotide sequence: TGTGCCAGCAGCTTAGGGCCGATCGGGGCTGGAAACACCATATATTTT.

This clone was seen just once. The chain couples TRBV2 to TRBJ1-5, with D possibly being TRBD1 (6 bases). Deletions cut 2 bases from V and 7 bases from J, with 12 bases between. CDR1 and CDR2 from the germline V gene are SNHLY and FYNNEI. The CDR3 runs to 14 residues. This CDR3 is CASSELATGQPQHF. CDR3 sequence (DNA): TGTGCCAGCAGTGAACTGGCGACAGGACAGCCCCAGCATTTT.